This TCR beta chain stems from a study of monozygotic twins with inflammatory bowel disease. TCRdb re-called the 5' RACE reads and shows each CDR3 protein once, DNA omitted. The specimen's table records 400,000 to 500,000 distinct CDR3 sequences. Germline V lookup: CDR1 KGHSH, CDR2 LQKENI. There are 13 residues in the CDR3. The sequence derives from a human donor with ulcerative colitis or Crohn's disease, or a healthy co-twin of an affected twin (not recorded which). Sequenced material: blood. V gene TRBV18 combines with J gene TRBJ2-1. CDR3 loop: CASSFPQVEEQFF.